The clone carrying this T cell receptor beta chain came up once. Its antigen is undetermined. The donors, healthy adults who were HIV-negative, had experienced no recent acute infections or vaccinations. The length of the CDR3 is 15 residues. CDR1 and CDR2 from the germline V gene are KGHSH and LQKENI. Unmatched junction bases numbered 8, after V lost 4 bases and J lost 2 bases. Some clones are missing from TCRdb's copy, which holds only in-frame ones; the method was immunoSEQ multiplex PCR. Seen here are around 2,000,000 clones, 85% to 95% observed once, and the top ten hold 0.1% to 0.15%. This specimen comes from a study of shared clonotypes between healthy human individuals. Study at large: Each donor contributed plates that comprised three CD4 naive, three CD4 memory, two CD8 naive and one CD8 memory. General study findings and limits: Rarefaction exposed incomplete sorted-subset sequencing despite large depth.

The receptor was isolated from a man aged 18-30 years in good health. The sequenced sample consisted of naive CD4+ T cells sorted from blood. Subset here: CD45RA+ positively selected. V usage is TRBV18 and J usage is TRBJ2-7, with TRBD1 matching over 7 bases. The CDR3 coding sequence is TGTGCCAGCTCACAAAGACAGGGCCAAGCCTACGAGCAGTACTTC. This translates into CASSQRQGQAYEQYF.